Below, 11 T cell receptor beta chains from the same sample are listed, as sequenced in a study of T cell responses to AZD1222 COVID-19 vaccine. TCRdb's copy holds only in-frame clones and misses some; the assay was immunoSEQ multiplex PCR. Here the sample spans approximately 67,000 clones, 86% being singletons. This specimen consisted of peripheral blood, obtained on day 0 of AZD1222 vaccination. Source of these receptors: an adult in good health.

This clone appeared once. The V call is TRBV6-5, the J call TRBJ1-2; D is possibly TRBD1 (6 bases). The V and J ends lost 5 bases and 5 bases respectively, with 9 bases between them. The CDR3 loop spans 12 amino acids. Germline CDR1 MNHEY, CDR2 SVGAGI. The CDR3 DNA reads TGTGCCAGCAGTCCCGGGACATATGGCTACACCTTC. This translates into CASSPGTYGYTF.

The chain is built from TRBV5-5 and TRBJ2-1; 9 nucleotides align to TRBD1. Germline V gene data show CDR1 as SGHKS and CDR2 as YYEKEE (reference sequence). Trimming removed 6 bases from V and 1 base from J; junction bases left unmatched: 5. CDR3 size: 15 residues. CDR3 amino acids: CASKQQGASYNEQFF. CDR3 DNA sequence: TGTGCCAGCAAACAACAGGGGGCTTCCTACAATGAGCAGTTCTTC.

This chain joins TRBV7-2 and TRBJ1-2; 9 positions match TRBD1. J was trimmed by 4 bases and V by 3 bases; bases with no gene match: 3. Germline CDR1 is SGHTA and CDR2 is FQGNSA. This CDR3 is built from 14 residues. The CDR3 region is CASSLGQGSYGYTF. In DNA, the CDR3 is TGTGCCAGCAGCTTGGGACAGGGAAGCTATGGCTACACCTTC. The entire variable domain, with the rest obtained from reference TRBV7-2 and TRBJ1-2, is as follows: GAGVSQSPSNKVTEKGKDVELRCDPISGHTALYWYRQSLGQGLEFLIYFQGNSAPDKSGLPSDRFSAERTGGSVSTLTIQRTQQEDSAVYLCASSLGQGSYGYTFGSGTRLTVV.

CDR3 bases: TGTGCCACCAGCAGAGACCTCGGGCGTCCCGGGGAGCTGTTTTTT. This codes for CATSRDLGRPGELFF. This sequence joins TRBV15 and TRBJ2-2; no clear D. This CDR3 has 15 amino acids. The germline gives CDR1 LNHNV, CDR2 YYDKDF (reference sequence). The ends were cut back, 0 bases at V and 6 bases at J, with 11 bases in the middle.

This clone is categorized as medium-sized. The chain is built from TRBV28 and TRBJ1-2; tentative D call: TRBD1 (5 bases). CDR3 length: 13 residues. The V gene's germline CDR1 is MDHEN and CDR2 SYDVKM. Trimming took 5 bases from V and 6 from J, leaving 13 bases between them. The CDR3 is CASSPPGPDGYTF. The CDR3 nucleotides read TGTGCCAGCAGTCCTCCGGGACCGGATGGCTACACCTTC.

Here the CDR3 reads CASSSDREIGNTIYF. In nucleotides, the CDR3 is TGTGCCAGCAGTTCGGACAGGGAAATTGGAAACACCATATATTTT. The chain carries TRBV6-5 and TRBJ1-3, with 8 positions matching TRBD1. This CDR3 has 15 amino acids. The J segment lost 3 bases and the V segment lost 4 bases, leaving 5 bases of the junction unmatched. Germline-derived CDR1 and CDR2 are MNHEY and SVGAGI.

The chain employs TRBV7-9 and TRBJ1-4; no clear D. Germline CDR1 reads SEHNR; CDR2 reads FQNEAQ (reference sequence). The V end lost 5 bases, the J end lost 5 bases, and 12 bases lay between the germline ends. The CDR3 runs to 14 residues. Here the CDR3 DNA reads TGTGCCAGCAGCCCCCGGTCCTTAAATGAAAAACTGTTTTTT. It specifies CASSPRSLNEKLFF.

The chain combines TRBV14 with TRBJ2-1, with TRBD2 identical over 11 bases. V lost 0 bases and J lost 7; bases outside the gene matches: 5. This CDR3 is built from 16 residues. CDR1 and CDR2 from the germline V gene are SGHDN and FVKESK. The CDR3 nucleotides are TGTGCCAGCAGCCAAGATTCATCTAGCGGGAGGAATGAGCAGTTCTTC. This sequence encodes CASSQDSSSGRNEQFF.

A single count supports this clone. The chain is built from TRBV25-1 and TRBJ2-3; D uncertain. Germline V gene lookup returns CDR1 MGHDK and CDR2 SYGVNS. Deletions cut 2 bases from V and 0 bases from J, with 3 bases between. This CDR3 spans 13 amino acids. Here the CDR3 reads CASSESSTDTQYF. The CDR3 region has the DNA TGTGCCAGCAGTGAAAGTAGCACAGATACGCAGTATTTT. Full variable domain (missing parts from reference TRBV25-1 and TRBJ2-3): EADIYQTPRYLVIGTGKKITLECSQTMGHDKMYWYQQDPGMELHLIHYSYGVNSTEKGDLSSESTVSRIRTEHFPLTLESARPSHTSQYLCASSESSTDTQYFGPGTRLTVL.

The chain links TRBV28 to TRBJ1-3; TRBD1 is a possible D gene (6 bases). V gave up 5 bases and J gave up 2 bases, with 22 bases separating them. The V gene's germline CDR1 is MDHEN and CDR2 SYDVKM. The CDR3 is 18 residues long. CDR3 sequence (DNA): TGTGCCAGCAGTCGTAGCCCCCCACCCACAGGGACTGGAAACACCATATATTTT. Translation gives CASSRSPPPTGTGNTIYF.

V and J are TRBV5-1 and TRBJ1-1; 7 bases line up with TRBD1. Germline V gene lookup returns CDR1 SGHRS and CDR2 YFSETQ. The CDR3 extends over 14 amino acids. V shed 5 bases, J shed 3 bases, and the junction held 7 bases outside the gene matches. The CDR3, as DNA: TGCGCCAGCAGTCTAGAGGGACAGCACACTGAAGCTTTCTTT. The encoded protein is CASSLEGQHTEAFF. The whole variable domain, remainder taken from reference TRBV5-1 and TRBJ1-1, is KAGVTQTPRYLIKTRGQQVTLSCSPISGHRSVSWYQQTPGQGLQFLFEYFSETQRNKGNFPGRFSGRQFSNSRSEMNVSTLELGDSALYLCASSLEGQHTEAFFGQGTRLTVV.